This record looks at one T cell receptor (beta chain) sequence and its context. Its matching antigen is unknown. Relative to the germline gene, one junction end is altered; a read error may explain this. The sample belongs to a study of regulatory T cells in long-lasting Graves disease. In building TCR beta libraries, iRepertoire HTBI primers were used together with Arm-PCR of CDR3 regions. Via MiXCR, TCRdb re-called the multiplex PCR reads, giving one row per CDR3 protein. This sample has more than 400,000 distinct CDR3 sequences, with about a sixth found just once. Whole-study results and caveats: Patients with persistent Graves' had lower TCR diversity than newly diagnosed patients.

Germline V gene sequence: CDR1 MNHEY, CDR2 SVGAGI. This CDR3 has 14 amino acids. Time point of the sample: newly diagnosed GD, antithyroid drugs for less than 3 months. TCR sequences were obtained from RNA taken from PBMCs. It was American Thyroid Association guidelines that determined Graves' disease diagnosis. With EDTA tubes as the receptacles, about 10 milliliters of peripheral blood were drawn. The data also belong to a second study, concerning T cells in Graves' hyperthyroidism and ophthalmopathy. That source notes: A patient was excluded if there was uncontrolled infection, other autoimmune disease, pregnancy or lactation.

The sequence was obtained from a woman younger than 45 with Graves disease. This chain joins TRBV6-5 and TRBJ2-2, with D possibly matching TRBD2 (5 bases). The sequencing here drew on peripheral blood mononuclear cells (PBMCs), taken at new diagnosis, from a patient treated with antithyroid drugs. The CDR3 spells CASSYSRVFGELVF. CDR3 nucleotides: TGTGCCAGCAGTTACTCGAGAGTATTCGGGGAGCTGGTTTTT.